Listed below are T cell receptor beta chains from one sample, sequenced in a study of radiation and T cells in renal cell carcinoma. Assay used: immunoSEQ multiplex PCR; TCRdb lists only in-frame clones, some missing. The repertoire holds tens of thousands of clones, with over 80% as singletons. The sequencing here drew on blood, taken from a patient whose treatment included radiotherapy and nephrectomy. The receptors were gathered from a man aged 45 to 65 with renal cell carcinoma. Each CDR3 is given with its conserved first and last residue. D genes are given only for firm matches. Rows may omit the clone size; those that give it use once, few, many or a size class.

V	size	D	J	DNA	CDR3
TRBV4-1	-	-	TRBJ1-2	TGCGCCAGCAGCGATCGAGCGGGCGGGAGGTATGGCTACACCTTC	CASSDRAGGRYGYTF
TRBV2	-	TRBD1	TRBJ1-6	TGTGCCAGCAGTGGACAGGGGAGGTCCAATTCACCCCTCCACTTT	CASSGQGRSNSPLHF
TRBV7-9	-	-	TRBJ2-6	TGTGCCAGCAAATTCGACTCTGGGGCCAACGTCCTGACTTTC	CASKFDSGANVLTF
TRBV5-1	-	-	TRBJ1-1	TGCGCCAGCAGCGTTCAGGACCCGGCGTTGGCTGAAGCTTTCTTT	CASSVQDPALAEAFF
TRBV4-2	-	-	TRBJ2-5	TGTGCCAGCAGCCAAAGGATAAGGGGCCAAGAGACCCAGTACTTC	CASSQRIRGQETQYF
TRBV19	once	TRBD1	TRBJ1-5	TGTGCCAGTAGTACCGCCGGACAGGGGTATCAGCCCCAGCATTTT	CASSTAGQGYQPQHF
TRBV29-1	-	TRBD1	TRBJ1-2	TGCAGCGTTGGACTTAGGACAGGTCAATATGGCTACACCTTC	CSVGLRTGQYGYTF
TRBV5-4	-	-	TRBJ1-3	TGTGCCAGCAGACAGGACATGTCTGGAAACACCATATATTTT	CASRQDMSGNTIYF
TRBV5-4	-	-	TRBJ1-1	TGTGCCAGTCTAATCCAGGGATCAAGAACTGAAGCTTTCTTT	CASLIQGSRTEAFF
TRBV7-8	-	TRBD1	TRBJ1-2	TGTGCCAGCAGCACCCGGACAGGGGGCGTTAGATATGGCTACACCTTC	CASSTRTGGVRYGYTF
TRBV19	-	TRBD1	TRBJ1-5	TGTGCCGGGGGTCGACAGGGCGGCTATCAGCCCCAGCATTTT	CAGGRQGGYQPQHF
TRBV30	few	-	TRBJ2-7	TGTGCCTGGAGTCGGGGGCGCCTTAACGAGCAGTACTTC	CAWSRGRLNEQYF
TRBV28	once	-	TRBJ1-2	TGTGCCAGCAGTTTCCTATCCGGGACTCCCACGACCTATGGCTACACCTTC	CASSFLSGTPTTYGYTF
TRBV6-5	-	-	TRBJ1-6	TGTGCCAGCAAACAGGGTCCGGATTCACCCCTCCACTTT	CASKQGPDSPLHF
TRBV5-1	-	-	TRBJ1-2	TGCGCCAGCAGCGAAGAGACAGGCTATGGCTACACCTTC	CASSEETGYGYTF
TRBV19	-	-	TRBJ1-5	TGTGCCAGTAGTATGGGCGCCTCAAGAGGTCAGCCCCAGCATTTT	CASSMGASRGQPQHF
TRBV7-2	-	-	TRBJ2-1	TGTGCCAGCAGCCCAAAAACTTACAATGAGCAGTTCTTC	CASSPKTYNEQFF
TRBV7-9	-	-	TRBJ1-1	TGTGCCAGCAGCGGGCTCGGGGACATGAACACTGAAGCTTTCTTT	CASSGLGDMNTEAFF
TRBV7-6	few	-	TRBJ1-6	TGTGCCAGCAGCTTAGCCATTCCCCGGGGCGACTATAATTCACCCCTCCACTTT	CASSLAIPRGDYNSPLHF
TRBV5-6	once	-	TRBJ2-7	TGTGCCAGCAGCTTTTCTCTCCAACCCTACGAGCAGTACTTC	CASSFSLQPYEQYF
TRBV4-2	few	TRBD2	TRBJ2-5	TGTGCCAGCAGCCAAGATGGCGGGGGCCAAGAGACCCAGTACTTC	CASSQDGGGQETQYF
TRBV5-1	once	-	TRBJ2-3	TGCGCCAGCAGCTTGGGACACGTGGGGACAGATACGCAGTATTTT	CASSLGHVGTDTQYF
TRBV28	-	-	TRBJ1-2	TGTGCCAGCAGTCCCCGGGACACCGGACCTAACTATGGCTACACCTTC	CASSPRDTGPNYGYTF
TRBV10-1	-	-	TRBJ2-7	TGCGCCAGCAGTGAGTTCCCGACAGGTACCTACGAGCAGTACTTC	CASSEFPTGTYEQYF
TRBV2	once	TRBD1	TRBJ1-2	TGTGCCAGCAGAATAGGGACAGGAGGTCACTATGGCTACACCTTC	CASRIGTGGHYGYTF
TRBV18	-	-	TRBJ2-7	TGTGCCAGCTCACCGCCGGACTCCTACGAGCAGTACTTC	CASSPPDSYEQYF
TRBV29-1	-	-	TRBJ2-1	TGCAGCGCAAGGTACAATGAGCAGTTCTTC	CSARYNEQFF
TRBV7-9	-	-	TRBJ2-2	TGTGCCAGCAGCTTCGACTTCACCGGGGAGCTGTTTTTT	CASSFDFTGELFF
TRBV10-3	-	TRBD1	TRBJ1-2	TGTGCCATCAGCGAGACACAGGGGCCTTCTAACTATGGCTACACCTTC	CAISETQGPSNYGYTF
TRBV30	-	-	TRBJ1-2	TGTGCCTGGTGGACCGCACGGTATGGCTACACCTTC	CAWWTARYGYTF
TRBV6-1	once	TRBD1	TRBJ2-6	TGTGCCAGCAGTGAAGGAGCCGGGACAGTCACCAACGTCCTGACTTTC	CASSEGAGTVTNVLTF
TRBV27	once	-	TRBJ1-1	TGTGCCAGCAGTTTATCATTCCCGGGGATCGGCACTGAAGCTTTCTTT	CASSLSFPGIGTEAFF
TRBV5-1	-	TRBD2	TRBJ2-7	TGCGCCAGCAGCTTTTCACTAGCGGGGCAGTACGAGCAGTACTTC	CASSFSLAGQYEQYF
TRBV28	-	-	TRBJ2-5	TGTGCCAGCAGTTTAGGGCAGGCCCCCTCCCAGTACTTC	CASSLGQAPSQYF
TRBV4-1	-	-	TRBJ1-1	TGCGCCAGCAGCCAAGGACGCGGGACACTGAACACTGAAGCTTTCTTT	CASSQGRGTLNTEAFF
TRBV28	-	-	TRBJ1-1	TGTGCCAGCAGTTCCACCCTCAGCATGAACACTGAAGCTTTCTTT	CASSSTLSMNTEAFF
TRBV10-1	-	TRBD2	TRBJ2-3	TGCGCCAGCAGTGAGGGAGGCGGGAGCCGTACGCAGTATTTT	CASSEGGGSRTQYF
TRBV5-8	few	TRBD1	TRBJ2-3	TGTGCCAGCACCAGGGGACAGGGCACAGATACGCAGTATTTT	CASTRGQGTDTQYF
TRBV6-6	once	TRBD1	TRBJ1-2	TGTGCCAGCAGTCATACCGAGGACAGGGACTATGGCTACACCTTC	CASSHTEDRDYGYTF
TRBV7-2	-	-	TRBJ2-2	TGTGCCAGCAGCCAACGGCAGGGGACCGGGGAGCTGTTTTTT	CASSQRQGTGELFF
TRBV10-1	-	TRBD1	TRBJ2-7	TGCGCCAGCAGTGAGTCCGGGACAGGGGGCGGCGACGAGCAGTACTTC	CASSESGTGGGDEQYF
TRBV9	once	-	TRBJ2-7	TGTGCCAGCAGCCCGGGGAGTGAGTTCTACGAGCAGTACTTC	CASSPGSEFYEQYF